Sequencing of this T cell receptor (beta chain) was carried out in a study of blood T cell repertoires in COVID-19 (dated by TCRdb to 2018 to 2021). For the study in its entirety: Collaborator samples came from the United States, Italy and Spain and covered acute and convalescent phases of COVID-19. The material from the prospective study consisted of cDNA or gDNA derived from T cells, B-cell-depleted T cells, or PBMCs. Deeply sampled blood TCRbeta repertoires from subjects exposed to, actively infected with, or recovered from COVID-19 were included in the dataset. The repertoires were made available in a free public database intended to serve as a resource for research on the immune response to SARS-CoV-2. Samples were obtained from the ongoing ImmuneRACE study (first 160 participants) and from approximately 1,200 subjects provided by 6 global collaborators. A de-identified subject ID, COVID-19 status, age in years and sex were almost always included in the sample metadata. Where available, HLA class I and class II types were obtained from metadata supplied by the sample provider rather than from assay-based typing. Summary of the overall study and its limitations: The quantity of clinical and demographic metadata differed by source and by participant and was supplied without curation.

V and J lose 5 bases and 2 bases, and a span of 19 bases separates them. CDR1 SGHVS and CDR2 FQNEAQ were looked up in the germline V gene. The CDR3 runs 17 residues from the cysteine to the phenylalanine. Only the CDR3 region is kept as DNA, spanning 51 bases read in frame from base 1. The immunoSEQ Assay, a bias-controlled multiplex PCR, was used to amplify TCRbeta CDR3 regions from genomic DNA. The study's own analysis went as follows. Within the assay, amplification of reference gene primers was used to estimate how many nucleated cells each sample contained. To quantify the absolute abundance of each unique TCRbeta CDR3 rearrangement, sequence reads were collapsed and filtered. For each sample, productive Simpson clonality was calculated as the square root of Simpson's diversity index over productive rearrangements. The clones in this table, taken by TCRdb from immuneACCESS, are in-frame only. Not every clone is retained; where verified, under half of the shortfall comes from an unresolved V gene, and the cause of the rest is unknown. D and trimming were read from the DNA, whereas the V and J calls and clone size are those reported in that table. A total of about 55,000 clones appear in this sample, approximately 85% of them only once. Roughly 13% of the sample is held by the ten biggest clonotypes.

Each collaborating institution followed its own protocols to collect whole blood in K2EDTA tubes. For TCRbeta analysis, collaborators shipped samples in one of three forms: frozen whole blood, isolated PBMCs, or DNA extracted from either of those sample types. On this clone itself: No cognate antigen has been identified for it. Base qualities were left out, and no much larger clone turns up one base away.

Sequencing was performed on peripheral blood. The receptor chain draws on TRBV7-8 and TRBJ1-5; TRBD1 is perhaps the D gene, given 6 matching bases. This clonotype was sampled from a human donor in a cohort sampled during active COVID-19. Read as DNA, the sequence is TGTGCCAGCAGCCCAGGTACAGGGATCGGAGGCAATCAGCCCCAGCATTTT. It specifies CASSPGTGIGGNQPQHF.